The 11 T cell receptor beta chains presented below share a single source sample, sequenced in a study. TCRdb ran MiXCR on the 5' RACE reads and lists one entry per CDR3 protein. The repertoire has roughly 13,000 distinct CDR3 sequences, about a quarter of them found once; the top ten carry under 3.5%. The sequenced sample consisted of naive CD4+ T cells sorted from blood. Subset described: naive CD4+ T cells, CD4+CD45RA+CD25-. The receptor set was obtained from a female donor with breast cancer.

Relative to its sample, this clonotype is medium-sized. The chain recombines TRBV6-5 with TRBJ1-1; no clear D. Looked up from germline, CDR1 is MNHEY and CDR2 is SVGAGI. Trimming pared 4 bases from V and 1 base from J, leaving 7 bases between. The CDR3 loop spans 13 amino acids. The DNA for the CDR3 is TGTGCCAGCAGTTTCCACCCGAACACTGAAGCTTTCTTT. Encoded protein: CASSFHPNTEAFF.

This clonotype is medium-sized by share. The gene calls are TRBV3-1 and TRBJ1-5, with D perhaps matching TRBD1 (5 bases). Trimming shortened V by 1 base and J by 6 bases, and 10 bases separated the two germline ends. The CDR3 sequence is 14 residues long. CDR1 and CDR2 from the germline V gene are LGHDT and YNNKEL (reference sequence). The CDR3 here is CASSQGKGFQPQHF. CDR3 in DNA: TGTGCCAGCAGCCAAGGGAAGGGGTTTCAGCCCCAGCATTTT.

This clonotype was counted a few times. This chain links TRBV28 with TRBJ1-1, with D uncertain. CDR1 and CDR2 from the germline V gene are MDHEN and SYDVKM. The CDR3 is 15 amino acids. Trimming pared 5 bases from V and 5 bases from J, leaving 18 bases between. The CDR3 sequence: CASSGIGQVGTEAFF. The CDR3 nucleotides read TGTGCCAGCAGTGGTATAGGGCAGGTCGGGACTGAAGCTTTCTTT.

By share, this clonotype ranks as medium-sized. The V call is TRBV25-1, the J call TRBJ1-2, with unresolved D. This CDR3 region has 14 residues. Germline V gene sequence: CDR1 MGHDK, CDR2 SYGVNS. The V end was cut by 2 bases, the J end by 4 bases, with 11 bases between. This CDR3 reads CASSEGAPGYGYTF. The CDR3 DNA sequence: TGTGCCAGCAGTGAAGGAGCCCCTGGCTATGGCTACACCTTC.

As to this clonotype: This may stem from a read error, because a much larger clone lies one nucleotide away. The V and J genes are TRBV6-1 and TRBJ2-7; D uncertain. Germline V gives CDR1 MNHNS, CDR2 SASEGT. The CDR3 runs 11 residues. The chain's CDR3 is CAGSVLYEQYF. The CDR3 nucleotides are TGTGCCGGCAGTGTGCTCTACGAGCAGTACTTC.

This clonotype was found many times. J is TRBJ2-7 and V is TRBV7-9, with D tentatively TRBD1 (6 bases). Germline values: CDR1 SEHNR, CDR2 FQNEAQ (reference sequence). Trimming took off 4 bases at V and 3 bases at J, with 10 bases between the two ends. The CDR3 is 13 residues long. Here the CDR3 reads CASSSTGFYEQYF. DNA of the CDR3: TGTGCCAGCAGCTCCACAGGGTTCTACGAGCAGTACTTC.

On this clonotype itself: This may be a read error, as it is one base from a much larger clone. J is TRBJ1-5 and V is TRBV5-8; D is undetermined. The V end lost 1 base, the J end lost 5 bases, and 4 bases lay between the germline ends. Germline values: CDR1 SGHTS, CDR2 YDEGEE. There are 12 residues in the CDR3. CDR3 nucleotide sequence: TGTGCCAGCAGCTTGCATGATCAGCCCCAGCATTTT. This sequence encodes CASSLHDQPQHF.

Notes on this clonotype: The CDR3 carries no conserved terminal phenylalanine or tryptophan, so it likely arises from a read error. The rearrangement joins TRBV20-1 to TRBJ1-1; 7 nucleotides match TRBD1. Germline V lookup: CDR1 DFQATT, CDR2 SNEGSKA (reference sequence). After removal of 1 base from V and 6 bases from J, the junction contained 5 bases not matched to a gene. The CDR3 is 13 residues long. The CDR3 sequence: CSARGQGPAEAFL. CDR3 DNA: TGCAGTGCTAGAGGACAGGGCCCCGCTGAAGCTTTCCTT.

This clonotype was observed a handful of times. A much larger clonotype is one base distant, so this may be a read error. This chain connects TRBV18 to TRBJ1-5; TRBD1 is a possible D gene (6 bases). CDR3 length: 15 amino acids. The germline V and J ends were trimmed by 3 bases and 6 bases, with 15 bases remaining between them. CDR1 is KGHSH and CDR2 is LQKENI in the germline V gene. The chain's CDR3 is CASSPTDSMAQPQHF. The CDR3, as DNA: TGTGCCAGCTCACCCACGGACAGTATGGCTCAGCCCCAGCATTTT.

The table lists this clonotype with a few counts. The chain carries TRBV7-9 and TRBJ2-7; 7 nucleotides line up with TRBD1. The germline CDR1 and CDR2 sequences are SEHNR and FQNEAQ (reference sequence). J was trimmed by 3 bases and V by 8 bases; bases with no gene match: 10. The CDR3 sequence is 14 residues long. CDR3 bases: TGTGCCAGCCGTTCGCGGGCAGGGGGCTACGAGCAGTACTTC. Translating it yields CASRSRAGGYEQYF.

This clonotype has at least ten counts. This sequence joins TRBV5-1 and TRBJ1-2, with TRBD1 matching 7 bases. This CDR3 spans 16 amino acids. CDR1 and CDR2 from the germline V gene are SGHRS and YFSETQ. With 2 bases clipped from V and 3 bases from J, the junction kept 10 bases outside the gene matches. As DNA, the CDR3 is TGCGCCAGCAGCTTCCCCCCAGGGGGTTTGGACTATGGCTACACCTTC. Translating it yields CASSFPPGGLDYGYTF.